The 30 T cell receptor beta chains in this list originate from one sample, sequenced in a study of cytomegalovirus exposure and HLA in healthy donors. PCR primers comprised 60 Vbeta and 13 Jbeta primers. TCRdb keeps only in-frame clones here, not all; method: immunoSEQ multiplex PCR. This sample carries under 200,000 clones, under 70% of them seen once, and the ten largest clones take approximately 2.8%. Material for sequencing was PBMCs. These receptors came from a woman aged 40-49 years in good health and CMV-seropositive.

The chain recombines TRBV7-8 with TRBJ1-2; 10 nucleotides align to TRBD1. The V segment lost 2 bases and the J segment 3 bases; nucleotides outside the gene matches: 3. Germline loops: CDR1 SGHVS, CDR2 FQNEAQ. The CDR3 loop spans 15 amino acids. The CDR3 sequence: CASSLRGQGYYGYTF. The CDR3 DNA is TGTGCCAGCAGCTTAAGGGGACAGGGGTACTATGGCTACACCTTC.

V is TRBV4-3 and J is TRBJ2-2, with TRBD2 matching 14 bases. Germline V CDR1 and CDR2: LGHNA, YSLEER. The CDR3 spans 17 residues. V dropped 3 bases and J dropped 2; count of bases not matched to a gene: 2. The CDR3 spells CASSQGLAGENTGELFF. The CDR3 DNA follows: TGCGCCAGCAGCCAGGGACTAGCGGGGGAAAACACCGGGGAGCTGTTTTTT.

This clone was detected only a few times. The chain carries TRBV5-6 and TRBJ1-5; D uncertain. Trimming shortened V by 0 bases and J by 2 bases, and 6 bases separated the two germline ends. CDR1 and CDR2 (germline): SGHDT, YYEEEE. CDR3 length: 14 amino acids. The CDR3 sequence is CASSLASGNQPQHF. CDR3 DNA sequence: TGTGCCAGCAGCTTGGCCTCCGGCAATCAGCCCCAGCATTTT. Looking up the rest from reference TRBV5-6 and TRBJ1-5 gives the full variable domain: DAGVTQSPTHLIKTRGQQVTLRCSPKSGHDTVSWYQQALGQGPQFIFQYYEEEERQRGNFPDRFSGHQFPNYSSELNVNALLLGDSALYLCASSLASGNQPQHFGDGTRLSIL.

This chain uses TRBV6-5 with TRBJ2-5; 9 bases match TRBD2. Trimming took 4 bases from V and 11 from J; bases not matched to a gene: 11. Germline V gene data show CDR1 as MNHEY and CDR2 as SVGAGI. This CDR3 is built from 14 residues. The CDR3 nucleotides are TGTGCCAGCAGTTCTAGCGGGATGACGGGAGAGCAGTACTTC. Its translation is CASSSSGMTGEQYF.

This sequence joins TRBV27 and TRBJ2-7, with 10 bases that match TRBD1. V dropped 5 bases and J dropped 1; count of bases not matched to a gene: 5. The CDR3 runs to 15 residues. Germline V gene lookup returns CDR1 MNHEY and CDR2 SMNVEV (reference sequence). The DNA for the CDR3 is TGTGCCAGCAGTGCGCCGGGACAGGGGTCCTACGAGCAGTACTTC. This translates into CASSAPGQGSYEQYF.

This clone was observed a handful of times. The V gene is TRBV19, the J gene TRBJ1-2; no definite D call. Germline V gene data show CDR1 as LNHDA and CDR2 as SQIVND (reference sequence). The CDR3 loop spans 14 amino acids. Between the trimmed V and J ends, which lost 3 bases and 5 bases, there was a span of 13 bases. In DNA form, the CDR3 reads TGTGCCAGTAGTATGGAGGGCAGGTGGTATGGCTACACCTTC. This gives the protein CASSMEGRWYGYTF. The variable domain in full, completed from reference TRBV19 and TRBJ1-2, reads DGGITQSPKYLFRKEGQNVTLSCEQNLNHDAMYWYRQDPGQGLRLIYYSQIVNDFQKGDIAEGYSVSREKKESFPLTVTSAQKNPTAFYLCASSMEGRWYGYTFGSGTRLTVV.

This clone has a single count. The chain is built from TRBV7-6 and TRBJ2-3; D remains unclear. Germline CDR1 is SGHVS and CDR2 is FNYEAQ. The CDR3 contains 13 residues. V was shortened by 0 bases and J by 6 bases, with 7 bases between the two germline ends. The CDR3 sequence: CASSLAHGDTQYF. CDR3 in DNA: TGTGCCAGCAGCTTAGCGCACGGGGATACGCAGTATTTT.

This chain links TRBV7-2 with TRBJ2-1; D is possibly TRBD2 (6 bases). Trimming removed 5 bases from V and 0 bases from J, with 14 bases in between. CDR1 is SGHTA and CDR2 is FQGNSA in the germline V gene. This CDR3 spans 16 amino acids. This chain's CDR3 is CASSRRRDSSYNEQFF. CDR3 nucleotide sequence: TGTGCCAGCAGCCGGAGGAGGGACTCCTCCTACAATGAGCAGTTCTTC.

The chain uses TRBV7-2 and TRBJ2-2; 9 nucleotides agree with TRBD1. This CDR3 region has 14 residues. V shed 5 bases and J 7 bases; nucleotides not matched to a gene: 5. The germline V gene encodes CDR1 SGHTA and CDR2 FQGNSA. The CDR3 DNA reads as TGTGCCAGCAGCCGGGACAGGGTGATCGGGGAGCTGTTTTTT. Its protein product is CASSRDRVIGELFF.

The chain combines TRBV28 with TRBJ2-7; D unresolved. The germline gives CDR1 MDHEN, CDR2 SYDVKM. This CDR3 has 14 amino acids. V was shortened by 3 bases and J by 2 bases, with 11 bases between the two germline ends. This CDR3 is CASSFDLAPYEQYF. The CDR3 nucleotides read TGTGCCAGCAGTTTTGATTTAGCTCCCTACGAGCAGTACTTC.

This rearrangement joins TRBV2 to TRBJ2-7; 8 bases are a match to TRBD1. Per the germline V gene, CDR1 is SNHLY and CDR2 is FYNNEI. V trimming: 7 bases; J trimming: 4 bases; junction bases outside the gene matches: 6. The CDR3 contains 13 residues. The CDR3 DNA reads TGTGCCAGCATAGGGACAGGAGTATACGAGCAGTACTTC. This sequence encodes CASIGTGVYEQYF.

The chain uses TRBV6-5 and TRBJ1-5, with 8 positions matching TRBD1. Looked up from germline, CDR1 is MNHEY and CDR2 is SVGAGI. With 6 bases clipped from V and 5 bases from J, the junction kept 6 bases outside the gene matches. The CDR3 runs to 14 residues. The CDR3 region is CASRLGQGHQPQHF. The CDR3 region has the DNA TGTGCCAGCAGACTCGGACAGGGACATCAGCCCCAGCATTTT.

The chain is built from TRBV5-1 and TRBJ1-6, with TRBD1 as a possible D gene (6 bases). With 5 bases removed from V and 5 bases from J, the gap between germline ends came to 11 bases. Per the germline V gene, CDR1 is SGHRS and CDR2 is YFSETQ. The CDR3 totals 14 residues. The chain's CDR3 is CASSPSGDNSPLHF. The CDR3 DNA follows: TGCGCCAGCAGTCCCTCAGGGGATAATTCACCCCTCCACTTT.

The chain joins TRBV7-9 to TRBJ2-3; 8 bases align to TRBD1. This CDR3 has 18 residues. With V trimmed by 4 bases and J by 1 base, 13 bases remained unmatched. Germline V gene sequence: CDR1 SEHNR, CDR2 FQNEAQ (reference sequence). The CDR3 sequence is CASSSSPGQGRGTDTQYF. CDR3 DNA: TGTGCCAGCAGCTCCTCTCCTGGACAGGGAAGGGGCACAGATACGCAGTATTTT. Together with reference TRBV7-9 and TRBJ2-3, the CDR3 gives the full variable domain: DTGVSQNPRHKITKRGQNVTFRCDPISEHNRLYWYRQTLGQGPEFLTYFQNEAQLEKSRLLSDRFSAERPKGSFSTLEIQRTEQGDSAMYLCASSSSPGQGRGTDTQYFGPGTRLTVL.

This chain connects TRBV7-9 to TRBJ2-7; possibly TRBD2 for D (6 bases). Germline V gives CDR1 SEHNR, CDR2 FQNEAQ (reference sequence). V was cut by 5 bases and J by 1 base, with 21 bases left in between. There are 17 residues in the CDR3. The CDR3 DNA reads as TGTGCCAGCAGCGCAACGATTGGAGGGAGTAGTTCCTACGAGCAGTACTTC. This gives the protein CASSATIGGSSSYEQYF.

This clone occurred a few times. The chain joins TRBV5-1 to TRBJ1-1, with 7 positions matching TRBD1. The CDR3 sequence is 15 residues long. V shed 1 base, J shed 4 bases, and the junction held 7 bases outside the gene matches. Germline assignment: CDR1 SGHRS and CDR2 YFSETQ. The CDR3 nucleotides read TGCGCCAGCAGCTTGCCGGGACAGAGAGGCACTGAAGCTTTCTTT. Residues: CASSLPGQRGTEAFF.

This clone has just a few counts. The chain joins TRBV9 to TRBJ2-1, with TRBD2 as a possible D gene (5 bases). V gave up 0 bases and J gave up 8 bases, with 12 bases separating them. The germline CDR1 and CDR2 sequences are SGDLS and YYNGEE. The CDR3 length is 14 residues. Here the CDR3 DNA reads TGTGCCAGCAGCGTAGAACTAGTGGGCGATGAGCAGTTCTTC. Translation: CASSVELVGDEQFF.

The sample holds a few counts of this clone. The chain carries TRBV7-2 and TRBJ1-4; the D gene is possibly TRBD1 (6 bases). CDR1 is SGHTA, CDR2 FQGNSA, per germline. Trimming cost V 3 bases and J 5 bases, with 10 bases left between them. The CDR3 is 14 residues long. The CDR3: CASSFLGANEKLFF. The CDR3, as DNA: TGTGCCAGCAGCTTCCTGGGGGCGAATGAAAAACTGTTTTTT. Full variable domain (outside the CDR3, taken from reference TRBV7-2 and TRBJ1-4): GAGVSQSPSNKVTEKGKDVELRCDPISGHTALYWYRQSLGQGLEFLIYFQGNSAPDKSGLPSDRFSAERTGGSVSTLTIQRTQQEDSAVYLCASSFLGANEKLFFGSGTQLSVL.

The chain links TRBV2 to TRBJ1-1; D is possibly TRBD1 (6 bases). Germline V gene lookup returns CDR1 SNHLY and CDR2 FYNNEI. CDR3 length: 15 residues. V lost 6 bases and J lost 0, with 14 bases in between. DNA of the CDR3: TGTGCCAGCAGGGAACAGGGATCCATGAACACTGAAGCTTTCTTT. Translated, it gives CASREQGSMNTEAFF.

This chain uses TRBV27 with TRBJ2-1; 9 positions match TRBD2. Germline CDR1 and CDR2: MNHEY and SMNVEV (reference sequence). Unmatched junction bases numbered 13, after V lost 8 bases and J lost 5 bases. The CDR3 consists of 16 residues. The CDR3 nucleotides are TGTGCCAGCTGTAAATCTAGCGGGAATCGAGACAATGAGCAGTTCTTC. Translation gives CASCKSSGNRDNEQFF.

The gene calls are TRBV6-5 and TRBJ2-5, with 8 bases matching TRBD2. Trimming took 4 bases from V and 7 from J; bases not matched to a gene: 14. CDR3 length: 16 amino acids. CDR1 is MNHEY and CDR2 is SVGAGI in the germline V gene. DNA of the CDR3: TGTGCCAGCAGTTTTAGCGGGACGAATTCGCAGGGGACCCAGTACTTC. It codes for CASSFSGTNSQGTQYF.

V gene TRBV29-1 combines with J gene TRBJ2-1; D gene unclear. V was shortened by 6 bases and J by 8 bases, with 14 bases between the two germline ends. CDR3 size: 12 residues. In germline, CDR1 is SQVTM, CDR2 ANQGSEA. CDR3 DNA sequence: TGCAGCGTGAGGATGCGTCTAGATGAGCAGTTCTTC. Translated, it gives CSVRMRLDEQFF.

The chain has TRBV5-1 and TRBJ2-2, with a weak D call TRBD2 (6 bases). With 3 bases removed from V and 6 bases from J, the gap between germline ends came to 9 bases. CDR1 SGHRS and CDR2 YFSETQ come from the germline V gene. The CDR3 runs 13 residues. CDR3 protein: CASSSGVAGELFF. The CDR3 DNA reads TGCGCCAGCAGCTCGGGGGTAGCCGGGGAGCTGTTTTTT.

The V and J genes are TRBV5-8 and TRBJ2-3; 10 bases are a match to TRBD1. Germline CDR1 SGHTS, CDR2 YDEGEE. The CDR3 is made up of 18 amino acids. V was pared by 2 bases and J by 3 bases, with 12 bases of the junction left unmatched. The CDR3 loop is CASSFRGSGTGETDTQYF. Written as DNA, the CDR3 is TGTGCCAGCAGCTTTCGAGGGTCCGGGACAGGGGAAACAGATACGCAGTATTTT.

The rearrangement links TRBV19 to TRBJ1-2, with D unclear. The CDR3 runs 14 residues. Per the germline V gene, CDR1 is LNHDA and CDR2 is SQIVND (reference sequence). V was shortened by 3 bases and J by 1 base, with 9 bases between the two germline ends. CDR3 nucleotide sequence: TGTGCCAGTAGTATGGCGAGCGGTAACTATGGCTACACCTTC. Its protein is CASSMASGNYGYTF.

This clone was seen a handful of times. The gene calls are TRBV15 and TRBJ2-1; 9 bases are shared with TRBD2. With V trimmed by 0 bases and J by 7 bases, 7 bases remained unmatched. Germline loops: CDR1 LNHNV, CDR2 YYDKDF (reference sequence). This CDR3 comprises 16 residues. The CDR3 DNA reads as TGTGCCACCAGCAGAGACGTGGGCGGGGGGGCGAATGAGCAGTTCTTC. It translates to CATSRDVGGGANEQFF.

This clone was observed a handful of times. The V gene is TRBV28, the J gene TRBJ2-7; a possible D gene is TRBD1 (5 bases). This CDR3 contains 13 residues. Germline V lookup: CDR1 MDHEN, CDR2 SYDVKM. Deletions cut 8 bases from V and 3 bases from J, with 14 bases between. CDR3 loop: CASGQTQHYEQYF. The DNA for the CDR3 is TGTGCCAGCGGACAAACCCAGCACTACGAGCAGTACTTC.

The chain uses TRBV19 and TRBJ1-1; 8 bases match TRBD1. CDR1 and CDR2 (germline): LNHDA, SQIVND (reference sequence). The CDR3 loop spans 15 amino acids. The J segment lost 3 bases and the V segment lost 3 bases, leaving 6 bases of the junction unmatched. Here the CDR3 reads CASSIPGQGHTEAFF. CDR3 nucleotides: TGTGCCAGTAGTATTCCCGGACAGGGTCACACTGAAGCTTTCTTT.

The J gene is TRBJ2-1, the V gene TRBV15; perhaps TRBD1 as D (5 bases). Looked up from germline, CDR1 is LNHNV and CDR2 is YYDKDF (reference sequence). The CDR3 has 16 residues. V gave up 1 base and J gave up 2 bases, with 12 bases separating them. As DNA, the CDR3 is TGTGCCACCAGCAGAGGGGGCGGAAAAGCCTACAATGAGCAGTTCTTC. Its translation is CATSRGGGKAYNEQFF. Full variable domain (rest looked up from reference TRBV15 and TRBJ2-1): DAMVIQNPRYQVTQFGKPVTLSCSQTLNHNVMYWYQQKSSQAPKLLFHYYDKDFNNEADTPDNFQSRRPNTSFCFLDIRSPGLGDTAMYLCATSRGGGKAYNEQFFGPGTRLTVL.

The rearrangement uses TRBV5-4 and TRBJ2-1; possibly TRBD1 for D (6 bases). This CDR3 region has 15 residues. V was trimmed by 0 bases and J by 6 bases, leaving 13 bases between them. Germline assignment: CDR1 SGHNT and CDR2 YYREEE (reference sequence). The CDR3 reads CASSLVQGMGNEQFF. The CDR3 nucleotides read TGTGCCAGCAGCTTGGTTCAGGGGATGGGCAATGAGCAGTTCTTC.